These T cell receptor beta chains were read from a single sample in a study of radiation and T cells in renal cell carcinoma. Sequencing used immunoSEQ multiplex PCR; TCRdb keeps in-frame clones, though not all of them. The data contain more than 150,000 clones, roughly 90% of them singletons. The specimen comprised blood, sampled from a patient whose treatment included radiotherapy and nephrectomy. The receptor set was obtained from a woman between 50 and 59 years old with renal cell carcinoma. Each CDR3 is given with its conserved first and last residue. A D gene is named only where the DNA matches it firmly. Expanded clones get a size class; other rows say once, few or many, or leave the size out.

CDR3	DNA	D	J	size	V
CASSVGGGLKSEAFF	TGTGCCAGCAGCGTAGGTGGGGGGCTAAAATCTGAAGCTTTCTTT	NA	TRBJ1-1	NA	TRBV9
CAISESTSRDEAFF	TGTGCCATCAGTGAGTCGACGTCCAGAGATGAAGCTTTCTTT	NA	TRBJ1-1	NA	TRBV10-3
CASSLDYGSETQYF	TGTGCCAGCAGCTTGGATTACGGTAGTGAGACCCAGTACTTC	NA	TRBJ2-5	NA	TRBV5-4
CASSPEVATGGELFF	TGTGCCAGCTCACCAGAGGTAGCAACGGGCGGGGAGCTGTTTTTT	NA	TRBJ2-2	NA	TRBV18
CASSQEGVGQGAGGYTF	TGCGCCAGCAGCCAAGAGGGGGTGGGACAGGGGGCCGGTGGCTACACCTTC	TRBD1	TRBJ1-2	NA	TRBV4-1
CASSLGAGINTEAFF	TGCGCCAGCAGCTTGGGGGCAGGGATTAACACTGAAGCTTTCTTT	NA	TRBJ1-1	once	TRBV5-1
CASSLDRATGELFF	TGTGCCAGCAGCTTAGACAGGGCCACCGGGGAGCTGTTTTTT	NA	TRBJ2-2	few	TRBV7-2
CASSVGGPGNTIYF	TGTGCCAGCAGCGTAGGGGGCCCTGGAAACACCATATATTTT	NA	TRBJ1-3	NA	TRBV9
CASILGGLDTEAFF	TGTGCCAGTATCCTGGGAGGGTTGGACACTGAAGCTTTCTTT	NA	TRBJ1-1	NA	TRBV19
CASSTSRNQGGYTF	TGTGCCAGTAGTACATCCCGAAACCAAGGCGGCTACACCTTC	NA	TRBJ1-2	NA	TRBV19
CASSYSGGGDTEAFF	TGTGCCAGCAGTTACTCAGGGGGAGGGGACACTGAAGCTTTCTTT	NA	TRBJ1-1	NA	TRBV6-5
CASSVQGGYQPQHF	TGTGCCAGCAGCGTCCAGGGGGGCTATCAGCCCCAGCATTTT	TRBD1	TRBJ1-5	NA	TRBV5-4
CATSSGLVHEQYF	TGTGCCACCAGCAGCGGACTGGTCCACGAGCAGTACTTC	NA	TRBJ2-7	NA	TRBV15
CASSSPRPSGAYEQYF	TGTGCCAGCAGTTCCCCCCGGCCTAGCGGGGCCTACGAGCAGTACTTC	TRBD2	TRBJ2-7	NA	TRBV6-6
CSVDILGSGTDTQYF	TGCAGCGTCGATATCCTAGGGTCGGGCACAGATACGCAGTATTTT	NA	TRBJ2-3	NA	TRBV29-1
CASSLALAETDTQYF	TGTGCCAGCAGCTTAGCGCTAGCGGAGACAGATACGCAGTATTTT	TRBD2	TRBJ2-3	NA	TRBV7-9